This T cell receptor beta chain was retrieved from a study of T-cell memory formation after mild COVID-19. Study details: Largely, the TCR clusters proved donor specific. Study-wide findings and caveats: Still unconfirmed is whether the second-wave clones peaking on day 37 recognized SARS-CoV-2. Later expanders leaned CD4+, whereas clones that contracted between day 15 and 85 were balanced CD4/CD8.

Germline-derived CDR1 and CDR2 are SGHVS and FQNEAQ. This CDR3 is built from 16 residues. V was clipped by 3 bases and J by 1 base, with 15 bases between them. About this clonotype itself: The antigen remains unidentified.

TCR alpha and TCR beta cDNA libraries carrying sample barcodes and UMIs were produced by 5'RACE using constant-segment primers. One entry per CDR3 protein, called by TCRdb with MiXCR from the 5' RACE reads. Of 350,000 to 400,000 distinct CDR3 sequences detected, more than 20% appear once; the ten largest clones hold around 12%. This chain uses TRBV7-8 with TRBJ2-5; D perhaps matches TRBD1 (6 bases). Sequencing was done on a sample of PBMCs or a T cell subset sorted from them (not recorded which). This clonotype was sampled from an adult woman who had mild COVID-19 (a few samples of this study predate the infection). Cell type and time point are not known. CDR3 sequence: CASSFGPGHRQETQYF. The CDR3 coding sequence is TGTGCCAGCAGCTTCGGACCGGGACACCGCCAAGAGACCCAGTACTTC.